One sample yielded the 29 T cell receptor beta chains listed below, sequenced in a study of T cell repertoires in cytomegalovirus infection. For these TCRs, the target antigens are not known. TCRdb reprocessed the reads with MiXCR, giving one entry per CDR3 protein. The sample lists 150,000 to 200,000 distinct CDR3 sequences, roughly a fifth occurring once. This specimen was CD8+ T cells from cultured PBMCs, taken from culture after CMV antigen stimulation. These receptor sequences come from a human donor in good health (CMV status not recorded). Some clones in this sample may be carry-over from other donors' samples.

This clonotype occurred many times. This chain joins TRBV20-1 and TRBJ1-1; the D is unclear. From germline, CDR1 is DFQATT and CDR2 SNEGSKA (reference sequence). The CDR3 runs to 13 residues. V was trimmed by 6 bases and J by 3 bases, leaving 14 bases between them. In DNA form, the CDR3 reads TGCAGTGCCAACGGGCCCGGGGACACTGAAGCTTTCTTT. The encoded protein is CSANGPGDTEAFF.

J is TRBJ1-5 and V is TRBV7-9; D is perhaps TRBD1 (6 bases). This CDR3 contains 15 residues. Germline values: CDR1 SEHNR, CDR2 FQNEAQ (reference sequence). V lost 1 base and J 4 bases, leaving 11 bases between the germline ends. The CDR3 here is CASSLGTVKNQPQHF. The CDR3 nucleotides are TGTGCCAGCAGCTTAGGGACAGTCAAGAATCAGCCCCAGCATTTT.

This chain connects TRBV4-2 to TRBJ2-3; TRBD1 aligns across 9 bases. The ends lost 0 bases at V and 0 bases at J; junction bases unmatched: 4. The CDR3 is 17 residues long. Germline assignment: CDR1 LGHNA and CDR2 YNFKEQ. CDR3: CASSQDGQGRSTDTQYF. The CDR3 region has the DNA TGTGCCAGCAGCCAAGATGGACAGGGGCGAAGCACAGATACGCAGTATTTT.

About this clonotype itself: The junction shows a germline mismatch at one end, possibly a read error. The chain is built from TRBV5-6 and TRBJ2-1; 7 bases fit TRBD2. This CDR3 comprises 15 residues. The germline CDR1 and CDR2 sequences are SGHDT and YYEEEE. This CDR3 is CASSLGGGDYNEQFF. In nucleotides, the CDR3 is TGTGCCAGCAGTTTGGGGGGGGGGGACTACAATGAGCAGTTCTTC.

This clonotype has only a few counts. The chain is built from TRBV27 and TRBJ1-2; D is uncertain. The CDR3 runs to 14 residues. Germline CDR1 reads MNHEY; CDR2 reads SMNVEV (reference sequence). V was pared by 2 bases and J by 5 bases, with 12 bases between. Here the CDR3 DNA reads TGTGCCAGCAGTTTACTGGACGGAAGATATGGCTACACCTTC. Amino acids: CASSLLDGRYGYTF.

This clonotype has a single count. This rearrangement joins TRBV4-1 to TRBJ2-2; D unclear. Trimming pared 4 bases from V and 3 bases from J, leaving 9 bases between. CDR1 is MGHRA and CDR2 is YSYEKL in the germline V gene. The CDR3 consists of 14 residues. The CDR3 DNA sequence: TGCGCCAGCAGCCCTGGCCGATACACCGGGGAGCTGTTTTTT. Translating it yields CASSPGRYTGELFF.

This clonotype was picked up a small number of times. The chain is built from TRBV7-2 and TRBJ2-1; TRBD2 agrees at 9 bases. There are 17 residues in the CDR3. The germline CDR1 and CDR2 sequences are SGHTA and FQGNSA. With 3 bases clipped from V and 5 bases from J, the junction kept 11 bases outside the gene matches. CDR3 protein: CASSFSLSGLANNEQFF. The CDR3 DNA sequence: TGTGCCAGCAGCTTTTCTCTCTCGGGACTAGCCAACAATGAGCAGTTCTTC. Full variable domain (rest looked up from reference TRBV7-2 and TRBJ2-1): GAGVSQSPSNKVTEKGKDVELRCDPISGHTALYWYRQSLGQGLEFLIYFQGNSAPDKSGLPSDRFSAERTGGSVSTLTIQRTQQEDSAVYLCASSFSLSGLANNEQFFGPGTRLTVL.

The rearrangement joins TRBV13 to TRBJ2-7, with 7 bases aligning to TRBD1. V lost 5 bases and J lost 1; bases outside the gene matches: 8. The CDR3 sequence is 15 residues long. CDR1 PRHDT and CDR2 FYEKMQ come from the germline V gene (reference sequence). The CDR3, as DNA: TGTGCCAGCAGCAGTGACAGGGTGGGTTCCTACGAGCAGTACTTC. Amino acids: CASSSDRVGSYEQYF.

Points on this clonotype: A clone one base away is much larger, so this may be a read error. The chain employs TRBV28 and TRBJ1-5, with a possible D match to TRBD1 (5 bases). Germline V CDR1 and CDR2: MDHEN, SYDVKM. The CDR3 length is 17 residues. The chain's CDR3 is CASSPQQAFFSNQPRHF. The CDR3 DNA sequence: TGTGCCAGCAGCCCACAACAGGCTTTCTTTAGCAATCAGCCCCGGCATTTT. Using reference TRBV28 and TRBJ1-5 for the parts outside the CDR3, the full variable domain is DVKVTQSSRYLVKRTGEKVFLECVQDMDHENMFWYRQDPGLGLRLIYFSYDVKMKEKGDIPEGYSVSREKKERFSLILESASTNQTSMYLCASSPQQAFFSNQPRHFGDGTRLSIL.

This clonotype has more than one count but fewer than ten. V is TRBV6-2 or TRBV6-3 and J is TRBJ2-3, with D perhaps TRBD1 or TRBD2 (6 bases each). The CDR3 sequence is 14 residues long. Trimming removed 2 bases from V and 4 bases from J, with 10 bases in between. Germline V lookup: CDR1 MNHEY, CDR2 SVGEGT. The DNA for the CDR3 is TGTGCCAGCAGTTACCGGGGGCCCGCAGATACGCAGTATTTT. The encoded protein is CASSYRGPADTQYF.

This clonotype was counted once. This sequence joins TRBV7-2 and TRBJ2-7, with a weak D call TRBD2 (5 bases). Germline values: CDR1 SGHTA, CDR2 FQGNSA. This CDR3 has 13 amino acids. V lost 3 bases and J 3 bases, leaving 9 bases between the germline ends. The CDR3, as DNA: TGTGCCAGCAGCTTGGGGAGTCTCTACGAGCAGTACTTC. Its translation is CASSLGSLYEQYF.

The chain has TRBV7-6 and TRBJ1-5, with D tentatively TRBD1 (5 bases). The V end was cut by 1 base, the J end by 6 bases, with 13 bases between. Germline V gene lookup returns CDR1 SGHVS and CDR2 FNYEAQ. The CDR3 loop spans 15 amino acids. The CDR3 loop is CASSLGRAVGQPQHF. CDR3 coding DNA: TGTGCCAGCAGCTTAGGCAGGGCTGTCGGTCAGCCCCAGCATTTT.

Of note for this clonotype: Relative to the germline gene, one junction end is altered; a read error may explain this. The rearrangement links TRBV25-1 to TRBJ2-1; no firm D call. The CDR3 totals 13 residues. Germline loops: CDR1 MGHDK, CDR2 SYGVNS. CDR3 DNA: TGTGCCAGCAGTGAAGGCAGCAACAATGAGGAGTTCTTC. Amino acids: CASSEGSNNEEFF.

This clonotype was observed a few times. The chain recombines TRBV29-1 with TRBJ2-7; D is possibly TRBD1 or TRBD2 (6 bases each). The germline V and J ends were trimmed by 2 bases and 4 bases, with 24 bases remaining between them. Germline V gene sequence: CDR1 SQVTM, CDR2 ANQGSEA. The CDR3 length is 17 residues. Written as DNA, the CDR3 is TGCAGCGTTGAAAGAACGGGGAGGAACAGGGAGAATTACGAGCAGTACTTC. Translation: CSVERTGRNRENYEQYF.

This clonotype was observed a handful of times. The rearrangement uses TRBV7-8 and TRBJ2-1; possible D gene TRBD2, 6 bases. There are 18 residues in the CDR3. Looked up from germline, CDR1 is SGHVS and CDR2 is FQNEAQ. V was trimmed by 2 bases and J by 2 bases, leaving 19 bases between them. The CDR3 region has the DNA TGTGCCAGCAGCTTAACTAGCTCACAGTACACTACCTACAATGAGCAGTTCTTC. This gives the protein CASSLTSSQYTTYNEQFF.

This clonotype appeared a few times. The chain joins TRBV6-2 or TRBV6-3 to TRBJ2-7; D remains ambiguous. CDR3 length: 14 residues. Trimming took 8 bases from V and 3 from J, leaving 17 bases between them. Germline V gene sequence: CDR1 MNHEY, CDR2 SVGEGT. CDR3 DNA: TGTGCCAGCGCCTTAAGACCTTCTCTCTACGAGCAGTACTTC. Protein product: CASALRPSLYEQYF.

The sample holds many counts of this clonotype. As DNA, the CDR3 is TGTGCCAGCAGCCCAGGGGGCGGGCCGACAGATACGCAGTATTTT. Translating it yields CASSPGGGPTDTQYF. This chain uses TRBV7-3 with TRBJ2-3; 8 bases match TRBD1. The junction had 7 bases not matched to a gene; V was cut back by 5 bases and J by 3 bases. CDR1 is SGHTA and CDR2 is FQGTGA in the germline V gene. This CDR3 region has 15 residues.

The V call is TRBV12-3 or TRBV12-4, the J call TRBJ2-1, with 8 positions matching TRBD2. J lost 9 bases, V lost 5 bases, and 12 bases had no gene match. The CDR3 has 15 amino acids. This CDR3 reads CASSLQGLGSSEQFF. As DNA, the CDR3 is TGTGCCAGCAGTCTCCAGGGACTAGGTTCTAGTGAGCAGTTCTTC.

V gene TRBV2 combines with J gene TRBJ1-1; 8 nucleotides agree with TRBD1. Germline loops: CDR1 SNHLY, CDR2 FYNNEI. The junction had 5 bases not matched to a gene; V was cut back by 4 bases and J by 7 bases. The CDR3 length is 13 residues. CDR3 nucleotide sequence: TGTGCCAGCAGTGGGACAGGGCGAGGTGAAGCTTTCTTT. This sequence encodes CASSGTGRGEAFF.

This clonotype was seen a few times. The chain carries TRBV4-2 and TRBJ2-2; D possibly corresponds to TRBD1 (6 bases). V lost 0 bases, J lost 6 bases, and 11 bases lay in between. Germline V gene data show CDR1 as LGHNA and CDR2 as YNFKEQ. The CDR3 spans 15 residues. CDR3 protein: CASSQEYRDSGELFF. CDR3 DNA sequence: TGTGCCAGCAGCCAAGAATACAGGGATTCCGGGGAGCTGTTTTTT.

This clonotype occurred a few times. The rearrangement links TRBV25-1 to TRBJ1-2; 7 bases match TRBD1. The V and J ends lost 2 bases and 4 bases, in that order; junction bases with no gene match: 4. The germline V gene encodes CDR1 MGHDK and CDR2 SYGVNS. The CDR3 loop spans 14 amino acids. The CDR3 loop is CASSEQGQLYGYTF. The CDR3 DNA reads as TGTGCCAGCAGTGAACAGGGACAGCTCTATGGCTACACCTTC.

V gene TRBV7-2 combines with J gene TRBJ2-5, with a tentative D call TRBD1 (6 bases). Germline CDR1 is SGHTA and CDR2 is FQGNSA. The V end was cut by 5 bases, the J end by 4 bases, with 26 bases between. The CDR3 length is 18 residues. The CDR3 sequence: CASSHPRGLGATGETQYF. CDR3 coding DNA: TGTGCCAGCAGCCACCCGAGGGGGTTAGGGGCCACAGGAGAGACCCAGTACTTC.

Judged by abundance, this clonotype is medium-sized. This chain uses TRBV12-3 or TRBV12-4 with TRBJ2-3, with D possibly being TRBD1 (5 bases). The CDR3 is 14 amino acids. The V and J ends lost 10 bases and 2 bases respectively, with 16 bases between them. In DNA, the CDR3 is TGTGCCACCCGATTGGGCAGGGTCACAGATACGCAGTATTTT. This translates into CATRLGRVTDTQYF.

The rearrangement uses TRBV5-5 and TRBJ1-1; unclear D gene. Germline values: CDR1 SGHKS, CDR2 YYEKEE (reference sequence). The CDR3 length is 14 residues. Trimming cost V 4 bases and J 8 bases, with 18 bases left between them. CDR3 in amino acids: CASSRRSWLVEAFF. CDR3 bases: TGTGCCAGCAGCAGACGGTCATGGTTAGTAGAAGCTTTCTTT.

The V gene is TRBV7-9, the J gene TRBJ2-2; D possibly corresponds to TRBD1 (6 bases). CDR1 SEHNR and CDR2 FQNEAQ come from the germline V gene (reference sequence). The ends were cut back, 5 bases at V and 4 bases at J, with 17 bases in the middle. The CDR3 spans 16 residues. The CDR3 nucleotides read TGTGCCAGCAGCCCCTGGGGCAGGGGCCCCACCGGGGAGCTGTTTTTT. As protein: CASSPWGRGPTGELFF.

V is TRBV7-2 and J is TRBJ2-3; 7 nucleotides match TRBD1. The junction had 14 bases not matched to a gene; V was cut back by 1 base and J by 4 bases. The CDR3 totals 18 residues. From germline, CDR1 is SGHTA and CDR2 FQGNSA. The CDR3 region has the DNA TGTGCCAGCAGCTTAGGGATTAACAGGGGTCGGAGCGCAGATACGCAGTATTTT. Translating it yields CASSLGINRGRSADTQYF.

The chain joins TRBV12-3 or TRBV12-4 to TRBJ1-1; D is unclear. V was shortened by 6 bases and J by 6 bases, with 14 bases between the two germline ends. The CDR3 extends over 13 amino acids. CDR3 loop: CASSPFQEAEAFF. Written as DNA, the CDR3 is TGTGCCAGCAGCCCATTCCAAGAGGCTGAAGCTTTCTTT.

Only a few counts were recorded for this clonotype. The chain couples TRBV5-1 to TRBJ1-1; TRBD1 might be the D (6 bases). V was shortened by 0 bases and J by 5 bases, with 14 bases between the two germline ends. Germline loops: CDR1 SGHRS, CDR2 YFSETQ. The CDR3 has 15 residues. The CDR3 region has the DNA TGCGCCAGCAGCTTGGCATGGGGGCTGGGGACTGAAGCTTTCTTT. Its protein product is CASSLAWGLGTEAFF.

The chain uses TRBV6-2 or TRBV6-3 and TRBJ1-6, with D tentatively TRBD1 (5 bases). Germline-derived CDR1 and CDR2 are MNHEY and SVGEGT. V lost 5 bases and J 11 bases, leaving 25 bases between the germline ends. This CDR3 comprises 17 residues. The CDR3 sequence is CASSILKSGFFAAPLHF. The CDR3 nucleotides read TGTGCCAGCAGTATACTCAAATCAGGGTTCTTTGCGGCACCCCTCCACTTT.